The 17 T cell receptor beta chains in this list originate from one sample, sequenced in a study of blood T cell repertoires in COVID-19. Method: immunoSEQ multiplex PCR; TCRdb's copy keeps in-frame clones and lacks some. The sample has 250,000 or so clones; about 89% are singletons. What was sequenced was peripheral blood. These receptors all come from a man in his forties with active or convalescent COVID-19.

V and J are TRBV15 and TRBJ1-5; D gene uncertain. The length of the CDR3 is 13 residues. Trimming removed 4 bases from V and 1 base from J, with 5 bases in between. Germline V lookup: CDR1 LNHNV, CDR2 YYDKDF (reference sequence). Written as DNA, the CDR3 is TGTGCCACCAGCACGGGGAGCAATCAGCCCCAGCATTTT. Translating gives CATSTGSNQPQHF.

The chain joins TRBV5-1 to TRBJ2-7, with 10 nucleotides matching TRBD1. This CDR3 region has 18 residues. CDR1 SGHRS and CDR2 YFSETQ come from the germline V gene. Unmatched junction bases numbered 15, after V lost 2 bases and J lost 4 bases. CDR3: CASSFGTGANRGVYEQYF. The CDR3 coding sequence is TGCGCCAGCAGCTTCGGGACAGGGGCCAATAGGGGGGTATACGAGCAGTACTTC.

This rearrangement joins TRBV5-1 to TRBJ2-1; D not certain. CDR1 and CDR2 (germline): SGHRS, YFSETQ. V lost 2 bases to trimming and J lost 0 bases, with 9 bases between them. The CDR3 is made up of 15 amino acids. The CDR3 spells CASSLGSSSYNEQFF. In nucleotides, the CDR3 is TGCGCCAGCAGCTTAGGTAGCAGCTCCTACAATGAGCAGTTCTTC.

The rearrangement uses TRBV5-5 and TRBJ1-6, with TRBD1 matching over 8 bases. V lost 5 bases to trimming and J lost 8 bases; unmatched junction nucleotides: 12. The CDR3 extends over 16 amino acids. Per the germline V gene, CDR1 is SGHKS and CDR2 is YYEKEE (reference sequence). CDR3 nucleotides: TGTGCCAGCAGTTCACACCTCAGGGGGCTGGATTCACCCCTCCACTTT. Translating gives CASSSHLRGLDSPLHF.

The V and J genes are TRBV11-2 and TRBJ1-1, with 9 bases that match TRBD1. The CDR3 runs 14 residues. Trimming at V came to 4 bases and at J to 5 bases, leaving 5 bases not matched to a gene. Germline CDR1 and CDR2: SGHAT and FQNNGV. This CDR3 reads CASSSGTGLTEAFF. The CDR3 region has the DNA TGTGCCAGCAGCTCCGGGACAGGGCTGACTGAAGCTTTCTTT.

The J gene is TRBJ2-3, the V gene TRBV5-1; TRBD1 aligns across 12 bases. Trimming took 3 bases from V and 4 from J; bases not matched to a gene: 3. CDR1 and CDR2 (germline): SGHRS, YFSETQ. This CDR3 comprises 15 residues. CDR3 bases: TGCGCCAGCAGCTCCGGGACAGGGGGCCCAGATACGCAGTATTTT. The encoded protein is CASSSGTGGPDTQYF.

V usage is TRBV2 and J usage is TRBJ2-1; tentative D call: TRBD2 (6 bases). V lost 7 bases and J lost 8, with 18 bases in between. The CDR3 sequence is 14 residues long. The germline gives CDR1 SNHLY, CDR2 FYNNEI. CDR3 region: CASIRSGAGDEQFF. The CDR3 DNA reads TGTGCCAGCATTCGCTCGGGAGCGGGCGATGAGCAGTTCTTC.

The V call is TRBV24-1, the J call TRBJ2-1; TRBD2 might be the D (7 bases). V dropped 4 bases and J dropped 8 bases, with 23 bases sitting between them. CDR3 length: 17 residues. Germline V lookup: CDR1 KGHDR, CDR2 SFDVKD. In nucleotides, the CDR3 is TGTGCCACCAGTGACCCCCCAACTCGAGGGGGGAGGGATGAGCAGTTCTTC. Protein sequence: CATSDPPTRGGRDEQFF.

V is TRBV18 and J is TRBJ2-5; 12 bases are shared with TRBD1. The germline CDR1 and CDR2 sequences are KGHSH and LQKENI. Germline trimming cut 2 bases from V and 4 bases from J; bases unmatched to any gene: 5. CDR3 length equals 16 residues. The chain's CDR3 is CASSPSGTGGGETQYF. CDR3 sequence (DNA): TGTGCCAGCTCACCATCCGGGACAGGGGGCGGAGAGACCCAGTACTTC.

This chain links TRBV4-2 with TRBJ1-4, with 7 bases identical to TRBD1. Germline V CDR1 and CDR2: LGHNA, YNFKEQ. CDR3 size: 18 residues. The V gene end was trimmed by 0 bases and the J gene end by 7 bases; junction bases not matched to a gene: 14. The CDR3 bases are TGTGCCAGCAGCCAAGACCCCCACAGGGGTCGACCGGGTGAAAAACTGTTTTTT. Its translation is CASSQDPHRGRPGEKLFF.

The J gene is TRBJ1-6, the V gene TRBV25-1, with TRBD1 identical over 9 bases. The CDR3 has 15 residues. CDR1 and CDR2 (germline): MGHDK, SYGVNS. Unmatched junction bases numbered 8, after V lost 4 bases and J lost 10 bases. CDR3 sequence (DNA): TGTGCCAGCAGTGGCTATACAGGGGGCGGGTCACCCCTCCACTTT. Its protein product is CASSGYTGGGSPLHF. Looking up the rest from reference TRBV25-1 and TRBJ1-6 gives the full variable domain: EADIYQTPRYLVIGTGKKITLECSQTMGHDKMYWYQQDPGMELHLIHYSYGVNSTEKGDLSSESTVSRIRTEHFPLTLESARPSHTSQYLCASSGYTGGGSPLHFGNGTRLTVT.

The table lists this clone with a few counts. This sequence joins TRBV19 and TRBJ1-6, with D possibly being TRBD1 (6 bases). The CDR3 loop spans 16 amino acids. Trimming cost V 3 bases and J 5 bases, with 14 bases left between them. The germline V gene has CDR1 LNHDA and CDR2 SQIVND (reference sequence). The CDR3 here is CASSIGRSGDNSPLHF. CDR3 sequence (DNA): TGTGCCAGTAGTATTGGTCGGTCAGGGGATAATTCACCCCTCCACTTT.

CDR3 protein: CASSLAGGSSYEQYF. The CDR3 DNA reads TGTGCCAGCAGTCTCGCGGGGGGCTCGTCCTACGAGCAGTACTTC. The chain uses TRBV6-5 and TRBJ2-7; TRBD2 agrees at 8 bases. CDR3 length: 15 residues. Germline V gene data show CDR1 as MNHEY and CDR2 as SVGAGI. V was clipped by 5 bases and J by 1 base; unmatched bases: 7.

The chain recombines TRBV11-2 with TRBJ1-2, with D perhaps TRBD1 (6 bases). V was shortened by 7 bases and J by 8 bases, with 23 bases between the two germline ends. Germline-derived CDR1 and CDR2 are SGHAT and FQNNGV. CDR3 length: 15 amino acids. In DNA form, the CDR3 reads TGTGCCAGCACCCAAGGGACATCACCCACTAAGGGCTACACCTTC. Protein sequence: CASTQGTSPTKGYTF.

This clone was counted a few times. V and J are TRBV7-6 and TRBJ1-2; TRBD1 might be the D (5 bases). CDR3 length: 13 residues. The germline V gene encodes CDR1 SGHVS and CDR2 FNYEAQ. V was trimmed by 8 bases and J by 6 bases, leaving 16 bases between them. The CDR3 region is CASVGGVNNGYTF. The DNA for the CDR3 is TGTGCCAGCGTAGGAGGGGTAAATAATGGCTACACCTTC.

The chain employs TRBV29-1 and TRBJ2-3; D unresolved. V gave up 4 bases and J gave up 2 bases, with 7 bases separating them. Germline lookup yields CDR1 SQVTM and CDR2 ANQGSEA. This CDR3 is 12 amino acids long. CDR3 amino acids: CSVGLNTDTQYF. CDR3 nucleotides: TGCAGCGTTGGTCTTAACACAGATACGCAGTATTTT.

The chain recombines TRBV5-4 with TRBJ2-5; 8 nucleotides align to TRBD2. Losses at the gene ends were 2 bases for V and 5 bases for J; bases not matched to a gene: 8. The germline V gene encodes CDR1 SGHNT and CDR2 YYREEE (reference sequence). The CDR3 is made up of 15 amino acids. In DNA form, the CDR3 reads TGTGCCAGCAGCTTACAGCGGGGGCGTGGGGAGACCCAGTACTTC. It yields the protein CASSLQRGRGETQYF.